These T cell receptor beta chains were read from a single sample in a study of blood T cell repertoires in COVID-19. Measured with immunoSEQ multiplex PCR; TCRdb has only the in-frame clones, and not every one. The sample has 280,000 or so clones; 85% to 90% are singletons. The sequencing input was peripheral blood. These receptors were collected from a human donor in a cohort sampled during active COVID-19. Both conserved end residues are part of each CDR3. Each record gives: clone size, CDR3 length, V gene, J gene, D gene, CDR3 DNA, CDR3 protein. A D gene is named only where the DNA matches it firmly. Part of the rows lack a size; the others show once, few, many or a class for expanded clones.

>NA|13|TRBV12-3/TRBV12-4|TRBJ1-6|NA
TGTGCCAGCAGTTTATTAGCGAATTCACCCCTCCACTTT
CASSLLANSPLHF
>NA|14|TRBV27|TRBJ1-4|NA
TGTGCCAGCGGACTGCGGGGGCAAGGTGAAAAACTGTTTTTT
CASGLRGQGEKLFF
>NA|13|TRBV2|TRBJ1-5|NA
TGTGCCAGCAGTCTCCAGGGTTTTCAGCCCCAGCATTTT
CASSLQGFQPQHF
>NA|14|TRBV19|TRBJ1-2|TRBD1
TGTGCCAGTAGTCCCGGGACAGGAAACGGTGGCTACACCTTC
CASSPGTGNGGYTF
>NA|13|TRBV7-3|TRBJ1-2|NA
TGTGCCAGCAGCTACAGGGATCAAAGTGGCTACACCTTC
CASSYRDQSGYTF
>NA|14|TRBV19|TRBJ1-5|NA
TGTGCCAGTAGTATTCCAGGGGCTGGTCAGCCCCAGCATTTT
CASSIPGAGQPQHF
>NA|15|TRBV11-2|TRBJ2-3|TRBD2
TGTGCCAGCAGCTTGACTAGCGGGAGCACAGATACGCAGTATTTT
CASSLTSGSTDTQYF
>NA|13|TRBV5-1|TRBJ2-3|NA
TGCGCCAGCACGAGGGGGTTCGCAGATACGCAGTATTTT
CASTRGFADTQYF
>NA|14|TRBV19|TRBJ1-5|NA
TGTGCCAGTACTGACAATTACGAGAATCAGCCCCAGCATTTT
CASTDNYENQPQHF
>NA|15|TRBV19|TRBJ2-2|TRBD2
TGTGCCAGTAGTATACCCATGGGGGGGGCCGGGGAGCTGTTTTTT
CASSIPMGGAGELFF
>NA|13|TRBV19|TRBJ2-3|NA
TGTGCCAGTAGTGCGAGGAGCCTAGATACGCAGTATTTT
CASSARSLDTQYF
>NA|19|TRBV13|TRBJ2-3|TRBD2
TGTGCCAGCAGCTTACGCGGGGGGGGACTAGCGGGATCGGAAGATACGCAGTATTTT
CASSLRGGGLAGSEDTQYF
>NA|14|TRBV3-1/TRBV3-2|TRBJ1-2|NA
TGTGCCAGCAGCCAGTCTGGTCAGAACTATGGCTACACCTTC
CASSQSGQNYGYTF
>NA|15|TRBV4-3|TRBJ2-1|TRBD2
TGCGCCAGCAGCCCACGGGGGGATTCCTACAATGAGCAGTTCTTC
CASSPRGDSYNEQFF
>once|13|TRBV25-1|TRBJ2-5|TRBD2
TGTGCCAGCAACAGAGCGGGAGAAGAGACCCAGTACTTC
CASNRAGEETQYF
>NA|15|TRBV5-6|TRBJ2-2|TRBD1
TGTGCCAGCAGCTTGGTACAGGGGGACACCGGGGAGCTGTTTTTT
CASSLVQGDTGELFF
>NA|14|TRBV19|TRBJ1-5|NA
TGTGCCAGTAGTATAAGGGTAGGGGCTCAGCCCCAGCATTTT
CASSIRVGAQPQHF
>NA|15|TRBV11-2|TRBJ2-7|NA
TGTGCCAGCAGCTTAGGGTGGCGAGGAGGGCACGAGCAGTACTTC
CASSLGWRGGHEQYF
>NA|17|TRBV4-3|TRBJ2-1|NA
TGCGCCAGCAGCCAAGAATTGCGGCCGGTTACCAACAATGAGCAGTTCTTC
CASSQELRPVTNNEQFF
>NA|13|TRBV6-5|TRBJ1-5|NA
TGTGCCAGCGTCGCGGTAAGCAATCAGCCCCAGCATTTT
CASVAVSNQPQHF
>NA|16|TRBV30|TRBJ2-5|NA
TGTGCCTGGGGTGACTCCGGCCGGGGAGTACCGGAGACCCAGTACTTC
CAWGDSGRGVPETQYF
>NA|18|TRBV21-1|TRBJ2-1|NA
TGTGCCAGCAGCAAAAAGGATAGGCGGGAGAGCTCCTACAATGAGCAGTTCTTC
CASSKKDRRESSYNEQFF
>NA|12|TRBV4-3|TRBJ1-4|NA
TGCGCCAGCAGCCAAGAATCAGAAAAACTGTTTTTT
CASSQESEKLFF
>NA|13|TRBV18|TRBJ1-1|NA
TGTGCCAGCTCACTCCTGGACAGCACTGAAGCTTTCTTT
CASSLLDSTEAFF
>few|16|TRBV9|TRBJ2-4|TRBD1
TGTGCCAGCAGCGCCCAGGGGGCGTTAAATTTGGACATTCAGTACTTC
CASSAQGALNLDIQYF
>NA|15|TRBV27|TRBJ2-1|TRBD2
TGTGCCAGCAGTTTAGTAGCGGGAGTAGGTGGTGAGCAGTTCTTC
CASSLVAGVGGEQFF
>NA|15|TRBV6-6|TRBJ1-5|NA
TGTGCCAGCAGTTACTCGGGGGCGCAAGGTCAGCCCCAGCATTTT
CASSYSGAQGQPQHF
>once|15|TRBV4-2|TRBJ2-1|NA
TGTGCCAGCAGCCAAGACTGGATAGGGGGCAATGAGCAGTTCTTC
CASSQDWIGGNEQFF
>NA|15|TRBV11-1|TRBJ2-1|TRBD2
TGTGCCAGCAGCCAGACTAGCGGGAAGGACAATGAGCAGTTCTTC
CASSQTSGKDNEQFF
>NA|16|TRBV19|TRBJ1-4|NA
TGTGCCAGTAGACCACAAAGGACGGGGGAAAATGAAAAACTGTTTTTT
CASRPQRTGENEKLFF
>NA|17|TRBV19|TRBJ2-3|TRBD2
TGTGCCAGTAGTATGATCACACGGACTAGCGGCACAGATACGCAGTATTTT
CASSMITRTSGTDTQYF
>NA|15|TRBV6-5|TRBJ1-2|NA
TGTGCCAGCAGTTACTTGCAGGGATCACACTATGGCTACACCTTC
CASSYLQGSHYGYTF
>few|15|TRBV28|TRBJ2-2|NA
TGTGCCAGCAGCCGAGGCCAGGGGAACACCGGGGAGCTGTTTTTT
CASSRGQGNTGELFF
>NA|15|TRBV3-1/TRBV3-2|TRBJ2-3|TRBD2
TGTGCCAGCAGCCAAAATAGCGGGAGGAGGATCGCGCAGTATTTT
CASSQNSGRRIAQYF
>NA|12|TRBV7-9|TRBJ2-7|NA
TGTGCCAGCAGCTTAACATCGGGGGAGCAGTACTTC
CASSLTSGEQYF
>NA|15|TRBV4-1|TRBJ2-5|TRBD2
TGCGCCAGCGGTCGGGGTAGCGGGGGCCAAGAGACCCAGTACTTC
CASGRGSGGQETQYF
>NA|17|TRBV3-1/TRBV3-2|TRBJ1-1|NA
TGTGCCAGCAGCCAAGGAGGGTGGGGACTAATGAACACTGAAGCTTTCTTT
CASSQGGWGLMNTEAFF
>NA|14|TRBV28|TRBJ2-1|TRBD2
TGTGCCAGCAGGTCGGGACTAGGGGTCCATGAGCAGTTCTTC
CASRSGLGVHEQFF
>NA|14|TRBV6-6|TRBJ2-5|NA
TGTGCCAGCAGCCTCCCGGGACTGGAAGAGACCCAGTACTTC
CASSLPGLEETQYF
>NA|16|TRBV9|TRBJ2-1|TRBD1
TGTGCCAGCAGCCTGTCCGGGACAGGGGGCGCGGATGAGCAGTTCTTC
CASSLSGTGGADEQFF
>NA|15|TRBV10-2|TRBJ1-2|NA
TGCGCCAGCAGTCTGACAGAGGCCCGAAACTATGGCTACACCTTC
CASSLTEARNYGYTF
>NA|16|TRBV7-2|TRBJ1-1|NA
TGTGCCAGCAGCTTCGCCCTTTGGGGGGTGAACACTGAAGCTTTCTTT
CASSFALWGVNTEAFF
>few|13|TRBV12-3/TRBV12-4|TRBJ1-1|NA
TGTGCCAGCAGTCCCCTTATGGGGGGGAGGGCTTTCTTT
CASSPLMGGRAFF
>NA|14|TRBV4-1|TRBJ2-4|NA
TGCGCCAGCAGCCAAACTAGACTAGGGAACATTCAGTACTTC
CASSQTRLGNIQYF
>NA|16|TRBV18|TRBJ2-7|TRBD1
TGTGCCAGCTCATCTCCGGGACAGGGGGTCTCTTACGAGCAGTACTTC
CASSSPGQGVSYEQYF
>NA|14|TRBV6-1|TRBJ1-6|NA
TGTGCCAGCAGTGACGGCTCCTATAATTCACCCCTCCACTTT
CASSDGSYNSPLHF
>NA|15|TRBV7-9|TRBJ2-3|TRBD2
TGTGCCAGCAGCCAAAGACGGGAGGGGACAGATACGCAGTATTTT
CASSQRREGTDTQYF
>NA|15|TRBV19|TRBJ1-5|NA
TGTGCCAGCGCGGACAGCTATAATAGCAATCAGCCCCAGCATTTT
CASADSYNSNQPQHF
>once|13|TRBV19|TRBJ1-2|NA
TGTGCCAGTAGTACCGACAGGATCTATGGCTACACCTTC
CASSTDRIYGYTF